Listed here are 20 T cell receptor beta chains from one sample, sequenced in a study of T cell responses to AZD1222 COVID-19 vaccine. Method: immunoSEQ multiplex PCR; TCRdb's copy keeps in-frame clones and lacks some. The sample shows 80,000 or so clones, over 80% of them seen only once. The sample here was peripheral blood, taken on day 0 of AZD1222 vaccination. The receptors come from an adult in good health.

This chain connects TRBV5-6 to TRBJ1-4; no clear D gene. Looked up from germline, CDR1 is SGHDT and CDR2 is YYEEEE. V shed 3 bases and J shed 0 bases, with 12 bases lying between them. This CDR3 contains 16 residues. As DNA, the CDR3 is TGTGCCAGCAGCTGGACCGACACCCCAACTAATGAAAAACTGTTTTTT. Amino acid sequence: CASSWTDTPTNEKLFF. Combining the CDR3 with reference TRBV5-6 and TRBJ1-4 gives the whole variable domain DAGVTQSPTHLIKTRGQQVTLRCSPKSGHDTVSWYQQALGQGPQFIFQYYEEEERQRGNFPDRFSGHQFPNYSSELNVNALLLGDSALYLCASSWTDTPTNEKLFFGSGTQLSVL.

V is TRBV5-8 and J is TRBJ1-4; 12 nucleotides line up with TRBD1. The junction had 5 bases not matched to a gene; V was cut back by 1 base and J by 4 bases. The germline V gene encodes CDR1 SGHTS and CDR2 YDEGEE. This CDR3 contains 17 residues. CDR3 loop: CASSLWDRGPFNEKLFF. The CDR3, as DNA: TGTGCCAGCAGCTTGTGGGACAGGGGGCCGTTTAATGAAAAACTGTTTTTT.

The chain uses TRBV20-1 and TRBJ2-5; the D is unclear. The CDR3 runs 10 residues. The V gene lost 7 bases and the J gene lost 1 base, with 4 bases spanning the gap. Germline lookup yields CDR1 DFQATT and CDR2 SNEGSKA (reference sequence). The CDR3 sequence is CSVVQETQYF. DNA of the CDR3: TGCAGTGTTGTCCAAGAGACCCAGTACTTC.

The V call is TRBV3-1 (or the pseudogene TRBV3-2), the J call TRBJ1-5; D gene ambiguous. Germline lookup yields CDR1 LGHDT and CDR2 YNNKEL (reference sequence). Deletions cut 1 base from V and 4 bases from J, with 8 bases between. The CDR3 has 14 residues. CDR3 nucleotides: TGTGCCAGCAGCCAAGGTCAGAAAAATCAGCCCCAGCATTTT. It is translated as CASSQGQKNQPQHF.

This chain connects TRBV29-1 to TRBJ1-2; weak D call: TRBD1 (6 bases). CDR3 length: 11 residues. Trimming left V 1 base short and J 9 bases short, with 9 bases between. Germline V CDR1 and CDR2: SQVTM, ANQGSEA. The CDR3 protein is CSVEAGGSYTF. CDR3 nucleotide sequence: TGCAGCGTTGAAGCGGGGGGCAGCTACACCTTC.

This chain uses TRBV5-8 with TRBJ2-7; D possibly corresponds to TRBD1 (6 bases). This CDR3 region has 14 residues. V shed 5 bases and J shed 4 bases, with 16 bases lying between them. CDR1 is SGHTS and CDR2 is YDEGEE in the germline V gene. Here the CDR3 reads CASRPTGSNYEQYF. In DNA, the CDR3 is TGTGCCAGCAGACCGACAGGATCCAATTACGAGCAGTACTTC.

The rearrangement joins TRBV12-3 or TRBV12-4 to TRBJ2-1; no reliable D call. The CDR3 is 11 residues long. Trimming removed 4 bases from V and 7 bases from J, with 5 bases in between. CDR3 in amino acids: CASSYGNEQFF. The CDR3 DNA reads TGTGCCAGCAGTTATGGGAATGAGCAGTTCTTC.

This chain joins TRBV5-1 and TRBJ1-2, with 7 bases that match TRBD1. V lost 3 bases, J lost 0 bases, and 2 bases stayed unmatched. The V gene's germline CDR1 is SGHRS and CDR2 YFSETQ. This CDR3 is built from 14 residues. The CDR3 nucleotides are TGCGCCAGCAGCTGGGACAGAGCTAACTATGGCTACACCTTC. This codes for CASSWDRANYGYTF. Full variable domain (remainder filled in from reference TRBV5-1 and TRBJ1-2): KAGVTQTPRYLIKTRGQQVTLSCSPISGHRSVSWYQQTPGQGLQFLFEYFSETQRNKGNFPGRFSGRQFSNSRSEMNVSTLELGDSALYLCASSWDRANYGYTFGSGTRLTVV.

The rearrangement uses TRBV2 and TRBJ2-1; D uncertain. V lost 6 bases, J lost 5 bases, and 8 bases lay in between. This CDR3 comprises 12 residues. CDR1 and CDR2 (germline): SNHLY, FYNNEI. The CDR3 sequence is CASRRENNEQFF. DNA for the CDR3: TGTGCCAGCAGAAGGGAAAACAATGAGCAGTTCTTC.

This clone turned up a few times. J is TRBJ2-1 and V is TRBV19; tentative D call: TRBD2 (6 bases). V dropped 8 bases and J dropped 4 bases, with 15 bases sitting between them. The CDR3 loop spans 14 amino acids. Germline CDR1 and CDR2: LNHDA and SQIVND (reference sequence). In DNA form, the CDR3 reads TGTGCCAGTGGGTCCCCGGGACTTTACAATGAGCAGTTCTTC. Protein: CASGSPGLYNEQFF.

The chain joins TRBV7-8 to TRBJ2-2; D remains ambiguous. This CDR3 region has 14 residues. Germline-derived CDR1 and CDR2 are SGHVS and FQNEAQ. Trimming shortened V by 5 bases and J by 6 bases, and 13 bases separated the two germline ends. As DNA, the CDR3 is TGTGCCAGCAGCGGTATGAGTGAGGCCGGGGAGCTGTTTTTT. This encodes CASSGMSEAGELFF. Based on the CDR3 plus reference TRBV7-8 and TRBJ2-2, the full variable domain is GAGVSQSPRYKVAKRGQDVALRCDPISGHVSLFWYQQALGQGPEFLTYFQNEAQLDKSGLPSDRFFAERPEGSVSTLKIQRTQQEDSAVYLCASSGMSEAGELFFGEGSRLTVL.

The chain links TRBV6-5 to TRBJ1-2; 9 positions agree with TRBD1. With V trimmed by 2 bases and J by 8 bases, 9 bases remained unmatched. The CDR3 length is 15 residues. CDR1 is MNHEY and CDR2 is SVGAGI in the germline V gene. CDR3 nucleotide sequence: TGTGCCAGCAGTTACCTGGGACAGGGAAGTCGGGGCTACACCTTC. Translating gives CASSYLGQGSRGYTF.

V gene TRBV2 combines with J gene TRBJ2-4, with D possibly matching TRBD2 (5 bases). The CDR3 contains 12 residues. V was cut by 7 bases and J by 6 bases, with 10 bases left in between. Germline-derived CDR1 and CDR2 are SNHLY and FYNNEI. The CDR3 region is CASKGGRNIQYF. DNA of the CDR3: TGTGCCAGCAAGGGTGGGAGAAACATTCAGTACTTC.

The chain carries TRBV7-9 and TRBJ2-3, with D possibly TRBD1 on 5 matching bases. The V end was cut by 1 base, the J end by 6 bases, with 8 bases between. This CDR3 has 13 residues. Germline CDR1 SEHNR, CDR2 FQNEAQ (reference sequence). CDR3: CASSLGPGDTQYF. CDR3 nucleotides: TGTGCCAGCAGCTTAGGGCCAGGGGATACGCAGTATTTT.

The DNA of the CDR3 is TGCAGCGCTGCTAGTAGCGGGAGTACCGGGGAGCTGTTTTTT. It is translated as CSAASSGSTGELFF. V usage is TRBV29-1 and J usage is TRBJ2-2; 9 nucleotides align to TRBD2. This CDR3 has 14 amino acids. Germline CDR1 and CDR2: SQVTM and ANQGSEA. J was trimmed by 5 bases and V by 7 bases; bases with no gene match: 8.

The chain links TRBV2 to TRBJ2-2; 14 bases are shared with TRBD2. V shed 4 bases, J shed 1 base, and the junction held 8 bases outside the gene matches. This CDR3 region has 19 residues. Germline lookup yields CDR1 SNHLY and CDR2 FYNNEI. The CDR3 loop is CASSAPGLAGVLNTGELFF. For the CDR3, the DNA is TGTGCCAGCAGTGCTCCGGGACTAGCGGGGGTATTGAACACCGGGGAGCTGTTTTTT. Supplemented by reference TRBV2 and TRBJ2-2, the full variable domain reads EPEVTQTPSHQVTQMGQEVILRCVPISNHLYFYWYRQILGQKVEFLVSFYNNEISEKSEIFDDQFSVERPDGSNFTLKIRSTKLEDSAMYFCASSAPGLAGVLNTGELFFGEGSRLTVL.

The rearrangement joins TRBV28 to TRBJ1-5; TRBD1 might be the D (5 bases). Trimming took off 7 bases at V and 4 bases at J, with 20 bases between the two ends. The CDR3 extends over 16 amino acids. Germline CDR1 MDHEN, CDR2 SYDVKM. The CDR3 DNA sequence: TGTGCCAGCACCATCCCCTGGGGGGATCCTAATCAGCCCCAGCATTTT. It is translated as CASTIPWGDPNQPQHF. Drawing the rest from reference TRBV28 and TRBJ1-5, the complete variable domain is DVKVTQSSRYLVKRTGEKVFLECVQDMDHENMFWYRQDPGLGLRLIYFSYDVKMKEKGDIPEGYSVSREKKERFSLILESASTNQTSMYLCASTIPWGDPNQPQHFGDGTRLSIL.

The gene calls are TRBV7-2 and TRBJ2-7, with TRBD1 matching over 8 bases. Germline CDR1 and CDR2: SGHTA and FQGNSA. The CDR3 is 14 amino acids. The V segment lost 3 bases and the J segment 3 bases; nucleotides outside the gene matches: 4. CDR3 region: CASSLGRGRYEQYF. The CDR3, as DNA: TGTGCCAGCAGCTTGGGCAGGGGGCGCTACGAGCAGTACTTC.

The chain uses TRBV19 and TRBJ2-7, with D unresolved. Germline V gene lookup returns CDR1 LNHDA and CDR2 SQIVND (reference sequence). The CDR3 length is 15 residues. Trimming stripped 6 bases from V and 0 bases from J, with 15 bases between. The CDR3 spells CASSLRWQSSYEQYF. In DNA form, the CDR3 reads TGTGCCAGTAGCCTGCGCTGGCAGAGCTCCTACGAGCAGTACTTC.

The chain employs TRBV2 and TRBJ1-2; tentative D call: TRBD1 (6 bases). This CDR3 is built from 14 residues. Trimming left V 4 bases short and J 4 bases short, with 13 bases between. Germline-derived CDR1 and CDR2 are SNHLY and FYNNEI. The CDR3 protein is CASSVAGEAYGYTF. The CDR3 coding sequence is TGTGCCAGCAGTGTCGCAGGGGAGGCCTATGGCTACACCTTC.